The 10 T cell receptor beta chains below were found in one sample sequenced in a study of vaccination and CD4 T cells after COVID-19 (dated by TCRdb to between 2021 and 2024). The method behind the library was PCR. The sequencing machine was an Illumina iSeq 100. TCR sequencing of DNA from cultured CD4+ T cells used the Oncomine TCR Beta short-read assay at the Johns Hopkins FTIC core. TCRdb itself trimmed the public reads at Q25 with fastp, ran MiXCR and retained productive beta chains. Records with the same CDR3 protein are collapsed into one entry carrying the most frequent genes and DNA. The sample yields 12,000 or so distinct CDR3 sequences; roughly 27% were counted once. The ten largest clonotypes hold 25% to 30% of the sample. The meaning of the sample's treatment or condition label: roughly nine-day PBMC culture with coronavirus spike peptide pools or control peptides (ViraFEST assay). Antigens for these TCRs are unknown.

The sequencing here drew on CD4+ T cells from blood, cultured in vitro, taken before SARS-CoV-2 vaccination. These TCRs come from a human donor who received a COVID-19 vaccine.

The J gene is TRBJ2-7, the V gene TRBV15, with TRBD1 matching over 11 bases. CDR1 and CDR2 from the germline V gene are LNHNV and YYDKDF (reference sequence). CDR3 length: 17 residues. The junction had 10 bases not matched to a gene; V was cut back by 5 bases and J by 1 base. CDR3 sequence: CATSARTGGAGSYEQYF. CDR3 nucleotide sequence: TGTGCCACCAGCGCCAGGACAGGGGGCGCGGGGTCCTACGAGCAGTACTTC.

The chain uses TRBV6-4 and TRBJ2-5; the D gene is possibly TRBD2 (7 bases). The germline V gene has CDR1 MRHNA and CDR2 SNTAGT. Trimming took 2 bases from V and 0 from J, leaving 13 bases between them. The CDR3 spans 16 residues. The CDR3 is CASSDTGGGDQETQYF. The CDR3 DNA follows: TGTGCCAGCAGTGACACCGGAGGGGGGGACCAAGAGACCCAGTACTTC.

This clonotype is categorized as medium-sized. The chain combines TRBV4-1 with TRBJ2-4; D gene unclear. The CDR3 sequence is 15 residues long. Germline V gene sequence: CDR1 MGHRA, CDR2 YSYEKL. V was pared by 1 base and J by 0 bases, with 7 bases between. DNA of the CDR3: TGCGCCAGCAGCCAAGTTTACCTAGCCAAAAACATTCAGTACTTC. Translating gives CASSQVYLAKNIQYF.

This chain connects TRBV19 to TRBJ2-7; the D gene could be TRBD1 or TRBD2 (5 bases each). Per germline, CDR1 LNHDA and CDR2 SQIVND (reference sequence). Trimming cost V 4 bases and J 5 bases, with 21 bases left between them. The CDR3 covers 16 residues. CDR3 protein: CASSTFGKGSIDEQYF. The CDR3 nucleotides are TGTGCCAGTAGTACATTCGGGAAGGGGTCGATCGACGAGCAGTACTTC.

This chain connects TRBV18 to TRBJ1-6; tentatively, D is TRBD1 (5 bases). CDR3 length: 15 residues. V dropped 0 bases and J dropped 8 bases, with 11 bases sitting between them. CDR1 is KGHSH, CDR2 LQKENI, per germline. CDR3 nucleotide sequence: TGTGCCAGCTCACCACCGACTGGGGGGGATTCACCCCTCCACTTT. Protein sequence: CASSPPTGGDSPLHF.

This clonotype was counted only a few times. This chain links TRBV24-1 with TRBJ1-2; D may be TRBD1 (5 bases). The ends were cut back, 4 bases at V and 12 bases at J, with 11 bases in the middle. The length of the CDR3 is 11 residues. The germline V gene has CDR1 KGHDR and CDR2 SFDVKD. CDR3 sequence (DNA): TGTGCCACCAGTGACCAAGGGGCTCACACCTTC. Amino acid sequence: CATSDQGAHTF.

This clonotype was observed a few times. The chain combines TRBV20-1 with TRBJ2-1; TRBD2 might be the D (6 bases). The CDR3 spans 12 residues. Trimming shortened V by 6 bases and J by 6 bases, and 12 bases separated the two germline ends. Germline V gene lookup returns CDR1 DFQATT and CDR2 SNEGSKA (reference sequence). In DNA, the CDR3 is TGCAGTGCCTGGGGACTTCGCAATGAGCAGTTCTTC. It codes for CSAWGLRNEQFF.

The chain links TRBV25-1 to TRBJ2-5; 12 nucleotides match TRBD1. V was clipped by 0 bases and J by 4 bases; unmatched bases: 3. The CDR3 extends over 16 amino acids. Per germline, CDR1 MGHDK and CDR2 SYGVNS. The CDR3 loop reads CASSEYRDRGPETQYF. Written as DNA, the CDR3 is TGTGCCAGCAGTGAATATCGGGACAGGGGGCCAGAGACCCAGTACTTC.

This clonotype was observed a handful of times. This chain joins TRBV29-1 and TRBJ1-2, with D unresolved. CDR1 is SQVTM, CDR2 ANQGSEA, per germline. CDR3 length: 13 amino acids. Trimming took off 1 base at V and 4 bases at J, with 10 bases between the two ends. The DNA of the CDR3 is TGCAGCGTTGAAGTTTTCCCGGGCTATGGCTACACCTTC. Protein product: CSVEVFPGYGYTF.

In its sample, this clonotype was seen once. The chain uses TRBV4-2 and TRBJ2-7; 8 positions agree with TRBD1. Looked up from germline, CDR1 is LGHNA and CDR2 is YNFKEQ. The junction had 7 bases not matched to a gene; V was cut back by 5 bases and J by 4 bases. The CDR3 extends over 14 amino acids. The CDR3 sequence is CASSSGQGYYEQYF. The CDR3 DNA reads TGTGCCAGCAGCTCCGGACAGGGCTATTACGAGCAGTACTTC.